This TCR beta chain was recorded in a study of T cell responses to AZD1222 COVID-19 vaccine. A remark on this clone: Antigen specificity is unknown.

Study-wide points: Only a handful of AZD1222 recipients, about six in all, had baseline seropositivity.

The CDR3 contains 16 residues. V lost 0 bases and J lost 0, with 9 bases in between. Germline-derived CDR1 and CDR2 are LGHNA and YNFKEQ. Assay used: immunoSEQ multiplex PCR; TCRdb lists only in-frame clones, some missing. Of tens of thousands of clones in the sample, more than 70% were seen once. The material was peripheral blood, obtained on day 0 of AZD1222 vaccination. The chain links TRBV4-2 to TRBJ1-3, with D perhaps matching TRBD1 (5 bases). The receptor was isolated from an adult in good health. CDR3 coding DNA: TGTGCCAGCAGCCAAGAAGGGACCCTCTCTGGAAACACCATATATTTT. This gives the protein CASSQEGTLSGNTIYF.